These T cell receptor beta chains were read from a single sample in a study of shared clonotypes between healthy human individuals. Produced via immunoSEQ multiplex PCR; TCRdb's table is partial and in-frame only. The sample gives over a million clones, 95% to 97% of which show up once; roughly 1.2% is in the top ten. Sequenced material: naive CD4+ T cells sorted from blood. The receptor source for this set is a man younger than 45 in good health. Both conserved end residues are part of each CDR3. D genes are given only for firm matches. Not every row has a clone size; where given, it reads once, few, many or a size class.

cdr3_aa: CASRPGGGQEDGYTF
cdr3_nt: TGTGCCAGCAGGCCTGGGGGGGGCCAGGAGGATGGCTACACCTTC
d_call: -
j_call: TRBJ1-2
clone_size: -
v_call: TRBV6-6

cdr3_aa: CASTIDRGLGYTF
cdr3_nt: TGTGCCAGCACCATCGACAGGGGGCTGGGCTACACCTTC
d_call: TRBD1
j_call: TRBJ1-2
clone_size: few
v_call: TRBV28

cdr3_aa: CASSRREITDTQYF
cdr3_nt: TGCGCCAGCAGCCGGCGGGAGATCACAGATACGCAGTATTTT
d_call: TRBD2
j_call: TRBJ2-3
clone_size: -
v_call: TRBV5-1

cdr3_aa: CSVGMTSGRHNEQFF
cdr3_nt: TGCAGCGTTGGAATGACTAGCGGGAGGCACAATGAGCAGTTCTTC
d_call: TRBD2
j_call: TRBJ2-1
clone_size: -
v_call: TRBV29-1

cdr3_aa: CASSLKQGAPTNEQFF
cdr3_nt: TGTGCCAGCTCACTAAAACAGGGGGCACCCACCAATGAGCAGTTCTTC
d_call: TRBD1
j_call: TRBJ2-1
clone_size: -
v_call: TRBV18

cdr3_aa: CASSPQTGLIYEQYF
cdr3_nt: TGTGCCAGCAGTCCCCAGACAGGGCTTATCTACGAGCAGTACTTC
d_call: TRBD1
j_call: TRBJ2-7
clone_size: -
v_call: TRBV27

cdr3_aa: CASSTNLFRLAVLWVYQETQYF
cdr3_nt: TGTGCCAGCAGCACCAATCTTTTTCGACTAGCGGTCTTATGGGTGTACCAAGAGACCCAGTACTTC
d_call: -
j_call: TRBJ2-5
clone_size: few
v_call: TRBV21-1

cdr3_aa: CASSLALGPTGELFF
cdr3_nt: TGCGCCAGCAGCTTGGCGCTAGGACCTACCGGGGAGCTGTTTTTT
d_call: -
j_call: TRBJ2-2
clone_size: -
v_call: TRBV5-1

cdr3_aa: CASSEFRFLDRDGETQYF
cdr3_nt: TGTGCCAGCAGTGAATTTCGATTTCTCGACAGGGATGGAGAGACCCAGTACTTC
d_call: TRBD1
j_call: TRBJ2-5
clone_size: -
v_call: TRBV2

cdr3_aa: CASSLSGYWGTSGTGELFF
cdr3_nt: TGTGCCAGCAGTTTATCGGGATATTGGGGGACTAGCGGGACCGGGGAGCTGTTTTTT
d_call: TRBD2
j_call: TRBJ2-2
clone_size: -
v_call: TRBV27

cdr3_aa: CASSVESAGGSYNEQFF
cdr3_nt: TGTGCCAGCAGCGTAGAATCGGCGGGAGGTTCTTACAATGAGCAGTTCTTC
d_call: TRBD2
j_call: TRBJ2-1
clone_size: -
v_call: TRBV9